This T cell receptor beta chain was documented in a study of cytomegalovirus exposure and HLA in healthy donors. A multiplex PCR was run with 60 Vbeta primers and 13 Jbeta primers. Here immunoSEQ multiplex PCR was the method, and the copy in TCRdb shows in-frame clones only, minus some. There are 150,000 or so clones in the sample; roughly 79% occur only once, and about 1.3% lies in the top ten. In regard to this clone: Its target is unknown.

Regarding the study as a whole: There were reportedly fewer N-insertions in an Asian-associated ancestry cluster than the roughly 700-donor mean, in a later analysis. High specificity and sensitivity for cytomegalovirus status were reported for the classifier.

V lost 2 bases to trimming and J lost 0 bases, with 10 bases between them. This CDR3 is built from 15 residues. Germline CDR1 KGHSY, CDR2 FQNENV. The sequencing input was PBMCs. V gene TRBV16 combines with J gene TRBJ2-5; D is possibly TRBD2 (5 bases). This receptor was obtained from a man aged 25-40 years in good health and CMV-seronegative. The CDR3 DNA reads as TGTGCCAGCAGCCAAGCGGGCCCACACCAAGAGACCCAGTACTTC. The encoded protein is CASSQAGPHQETQYF. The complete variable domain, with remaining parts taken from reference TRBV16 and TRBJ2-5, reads GEEVAQTPKHLVRGEGQKAKLYCAPIKGHSYVFWYQQVLKNEFKFLISFQNENVFDETGMPKERFSAKCLPNSPCSLEIQATKLEDSAVYFCASSQAGPHQETQYFGPGTRLLVL.